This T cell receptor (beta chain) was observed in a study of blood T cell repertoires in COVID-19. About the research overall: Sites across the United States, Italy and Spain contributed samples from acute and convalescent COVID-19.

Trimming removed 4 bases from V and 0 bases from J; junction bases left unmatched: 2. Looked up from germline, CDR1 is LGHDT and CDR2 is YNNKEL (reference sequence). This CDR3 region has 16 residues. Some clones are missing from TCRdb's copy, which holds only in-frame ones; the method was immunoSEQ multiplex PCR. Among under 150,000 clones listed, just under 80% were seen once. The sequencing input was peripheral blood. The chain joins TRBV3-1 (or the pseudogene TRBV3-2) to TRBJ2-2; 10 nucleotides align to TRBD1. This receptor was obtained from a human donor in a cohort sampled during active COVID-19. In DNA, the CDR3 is TGTGCCAGCAGCCTCGGACAGGGGGCGAACACCGGGGAGCTGTTTTTT. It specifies CASSLGQGANTGELFF.